This T cell receptor (beta chain) was recovered during a study of blood T cell repertoires in COVID-19. Whole-study context: Spain, Italy and the United States supplied samples that represented acute and convalescent COVID-19. PBMCs, B-cell-depleted T cells, or T cells provided the cDNA or gDNA that made up the material.

Methods used by the authors: The authors estimated nucleated cell counts from reference gene primer amplification. Sequenced by immunoSEQ multiplex PCR; TCRdb stores in-frame clones only, minus some. V and J calls and clone size are as listed in that table; D and trimming were resolved from the DNA. The table lists just over 85,000 clones, roughly 87% of them singletons. CDR3 length equals 13 residues. Per germline, CDR1 MNHEY and CDR2 SVGAGI. Trimming took off 6 bases at V and 4 bases at J, with 12 bases between the two ends. J is TRBJ1-2 and V is TRBV6-5; D unresolved. The receptor was derived from a man aged 45-65 years with acute or convalescent COVID-19. The sample consisted of peripheral blood. The CDR3 reads CASRLPGGYGYTF. The CDR3 bases are TGTGCCAGCAGACTCCCCGGCGGCTATGGCTACACCTTC.